The 15 T cell receptor beta chains below come from one sample, sequenced in a study of early T cells in non-severe SARS-CoV-2 infection. TCRdb re-called the 5' RACE reads with MiXCR, one entry per CDR3 protein. Found here are around 84,000 distinct CDR3 sequences, about 10% of them singletons; the top ten hold 8%. The sequencing here drew on whole blood, taken at baseline. Receptors originate from an adult who was a healthcare worker with PCR-confirmed SARS-CoV-2 infection or an uninfected control (not recorded which).

The table lists this clonotype with a few counts. This chain's CDR3 is CASSPRSININEQFF. The DNA of the CDR3 is TGTGCCAGCTCACCGAGGAGTATCAACATCAATGAGCAGTTCTTC. The rearrangement joins TRBV18 to TRBJ2-1; D call uncertain. V was shortened by 3 bases and J by 6 bases, with 15 bases between the two germline ends. Germline V gene sequence: CDR1 KGHSH, CDR2 LQKENI. This CDR3 has 15 amino acids.

A few counts support this clonotype. The chain carries TRBV29-1 and TRBJ2-1; D ambiguous. Germline V CDR1 and CDR2: SQVTM, ANQGSEA. V lost 5 bases, J lost 0 bases, and 8 bases lay in between. This CDR3 region has 13 residues. Written as DNA, the CDR3 is TGCAGCGTTCTCAGCGTCTCCTACAATGAGCAGTTCTTC. It codes for CSVLSVSYNEQFF.

The chain joins TRBV24-1 to TRBJ2-1; D is perhaps TRBD2 (5 bases). The CDR3 loop spans 14 amino acids. Between the trimmed V and J ends, which lost 1 base and 7 bases, there was a span of 10 bases. The V gene's germline CDR1 is KGHDR and CDR2 SFDVKD. The CDR3 loop is CATSDFTGNNEQFF. The CDR3 DNA follows: TGTGCCACCAGTGATTTCACGGGAAATAATGAGCAGTTCTTC.

This clonotype appeared a few times. The CDR3 here is CASGREGDEQFF. The CDR3 region has the DNA TGTGCCAGTGGGCGGGAGGGCGATGAGCAGTTCTTC. The chain employs TRBV19 and TRBJ2-1; 9 nucleotides agree with TRBD2. The germline CDR1 and CDR2 sequences are LNHDA and SQIVND (reference sequence). Trimming cost V 8 bases and J 8 bases; bases outside gene matches: 4. This CDR3 is built from 12 residues.

This clonotype has only a few counts. V gene TRBV5-5 combines with J gene TRBJ1-1; TRBD1 might be the D (5 bases). This CDR3 contains 15 residues. The V end was cut by 4 bases, the J end by 4 bases, with 17 bases between. In germline, CDR1 is SGHKS, CDR2 YYEKEE (reference sequence). The CDR3 protein is CASSPLGTTATEAFF. In nucleotides, the CDR3 is TGTGCCAGCAGCCCACTAGGGACGACAGCCACTGAAGCTTTCTTT.

This clonotype was detected only a few times. V gene TRBV28 combines with J gene TRBJ1-5, with D possibly TRBD1 on 6 matching bases. Germline CDR1 MDHEN, CDR2 SYDVKM. The CDR3 consists of 13 residues. The ends were cut back, 3 bases at V and 7 bases at J, with 10 bases in the middle. The CDR3 sequence: CASSLGARQPQHF. In nucleotides, the CDR3 is TGTGCCAGCAGTTTGGGGGCACGGCAGCCCCAGCATTTT. The full variable domain, with the rest looked up from reference TRBV28 and TRBJ1-5, is DVKVTQSSRYLVKRTGEKVFLECVQDMDHENMFWYRQDPGLGLRLIYFSYDVKMKEKGDIPEGYSVSREKKERFSLILESASTNQTSMYLCASSLGARQPQHFGDGTRLSIL.

This clonotype was detected only a few times. The gene calls are TRBV4-1 and TRBJ1-5; tentatively, D is TRBD1 (6 bases). The CDR3 has 16 amino acids. Trimming stripped 1 base from V and 4 bases from J, with 14 bases between. Germline-derived CDR1 and CDR2 are MGHRA and YSYEKL. Here the CDR3 reads CASSQVGGVWNQPQHF. CDR3 coding DNA: TGCGCCAGCAGCCAAGTGGGGGGCGTGTGGAATCAGCCCCAGCATTTT.

V and J are TRBV7-9 and TRBJ2-7; D tentatively fits TRBD1 or TRBD2 (5 bases each). The CDR3 has 15 residues. Per germline, CDR1 SEHNR and CDR2 FQNEAQ (reference sequence). Trimming stripped 5 bases from V and 7 bases from J, with 21 bases between. CDR3: CASSIEIGVGEEQYF. The CDR3 DNA follows: TGTGCCAGCAGCATAGAAATCGGGGTAGGGGAAGAGCAGTACTTC.

The rearrangement joins TRBV7-7 to TRBJ2-7; 12 positions agree with TRBD2. Germline CDR1 and CDR2: SSHAT and FNYEAQ (reference sequence). J gave up 0 bases and V 5 bases, and 14 bases lay outside the gene matches. The CDR3 length is 19 residues. This CDR3 is CASSPPFLGLAGNSYEQYF. CDR3 nucleotides: TGTGCCAGCAGCCCTCCCTTCCTCGGACTAGCGGGGAACTCCTACGAGCAGTACTTC. Supplemented by reference TRBV7-7 and TRBJ2-7, the full variable domain reads GAGVSQSPRYKVTKRGQDVTLRCDPISSHATLYWYQQALGQGPEFLTYFNYEAQPDKSGLPSDRFSAERPEGSISTLTIQRTEQRDSAMYRCASSPPFLGLAGNSYEQYFGPGTRLTVT.

There are a few counts of this clonotype. The chain joins TRBV20-1 to TRBJ2-7, with D perhaps matching TRBD2 (6 bases). Per the germline V gene, CDR1 is DFQATT and CDR2 is SNEGSKA (reference sequence). This CDR3 is built from 13 residues. Trimming left V 4 bases short and J 0 bases short, with 10 bases between. CDR3 region: CSANRLGSYEQYF. CDR3 DNA sequence: TGCAGTGCTAACCGACTAGGCTCCTACGAGCAGTACTTC.

This clonotype has only a few counts. V gene TRBV6-4 combines with J gene TRBJ2-1; 12 bases are shared with TRBD2. V shed 6 bases and J 6 bases; nucleotides not matched to a gene: 6. CDR1 and CDR2 from the germline V gene are MRHNA and SNTAGT. The CDR3 spans 15 residues. The CDR3 nucleotides read TGTGCCAGCAGCGAAGGACTAGCGGGGTTCAATGAGCAGTTCTTC. Encoded protein: CASSEGLAGFNEQFF.

This clonotype was detected only a few times. V is TRBV5-1 and J is TRBJ2-4, with no clear D. The V end lost 0 bases, the J end lost 11 bases, and 12 bases lay between the germline ends. Germline loops: CDR1 SGHRS, CDR2 YFSETQ. This CDR3 has 13 amino acids. The CDR3 sequence is CASSLDNLGVQYF. CDR3 bases: TGCGCCAGCAGCTTGGACAATCTTGGGGTTCAGTACTTC.

This clonotype came up many times. The rearrangement links TRBV24-1 to TRBJ2-1; D not resolved. The CDR3 length is 15 residues. Germline values: CDR1 KGHDR, CDR2 SFDVKD. Trimming removed 3 bases from V and 3 bases from J, with 11 bases in between. The CDR3 DNA follows: TGTGCCACCAGTGATCGAGGTGCCGGCTACAATGAGCAGTTCTTC. It translates to CATSDRGAGYNEQFF.

There are many counts of this clonotype. The chain links TRBV19 to TRBJ2-7; TRBD1 might be the D (6 bases). Between the trimmed V and J ends, which lost 7 bases and 0 bases, there was a span of 10 bases. Germline assignment: CDR1 LNHDA and CDR2 SQIVND (reference sequence). This CDR3 has 13 residues. The CDR3 DNA reads TGTGCCAGTAATGGACAGAACTCCTACGAGCAGTACTTC. It translates to CASNGQNSYEQYF.

This clonotype was observed a handful of times. V gene TRBV7-9 combines with J gene TRBJ2-2; D remains ambiguous. Trimming removed 2 bases from V and 1 base from J, with 5 bases in between. Germline assignment: CDR1 SEHNR and CDR2 FQNEAQ (reference sequence). The CDR3 contains 14 residues. CDR3 bases: TGTGCCAGCAGCTTATCACGGAACACCGGGGAGCTGTTTTTT. This gives the protein CASSLSRNTGELFF.